This TCR beta chain was found in a study of blood T cell repertoires in COVID-19. Background on the study: Sites in the United States, Italy and Spain provided acute and convalescent COVID-19 samples. T cells, B-cell-depleted T cells, or PBMCs supplied cDNA or gDNA.

Original data processing: Reference gene primer amplification gave estimated nucleated cell counts. Profiling relied on immunoSEQ multiplex PCR, and the TCRdb table lists in-frame clones only, not all of them. V and J calls and clone size are as listed in that table; D and trimming were resolved from the DNA. The sample holds just under 95,000 clones; over 70% are singletons and the top ten take about 8.7%. The material sequenced was peripheral blood. This clonotype was obtained from a man in his fifties or sixties who had recovered from COVID-19.

The chain's CDR3 is CASSVGTGLGSPLHF. The CDR3 bases are TGTGCCAGTAGTGTCGGGACAGGGCTGGGATCACCCCTCCACTTT. The chain links TRBV19 to TRBJ1-6, with 9 bases lining up with TRBD1. Trimming cost V 5 bases and J 10 bases; bases outside gene matches: 9. CDR3 length: 15 residues. Germline lookup yields CDR1 LNHDA and CDR2 SQIVND (reference sequence).